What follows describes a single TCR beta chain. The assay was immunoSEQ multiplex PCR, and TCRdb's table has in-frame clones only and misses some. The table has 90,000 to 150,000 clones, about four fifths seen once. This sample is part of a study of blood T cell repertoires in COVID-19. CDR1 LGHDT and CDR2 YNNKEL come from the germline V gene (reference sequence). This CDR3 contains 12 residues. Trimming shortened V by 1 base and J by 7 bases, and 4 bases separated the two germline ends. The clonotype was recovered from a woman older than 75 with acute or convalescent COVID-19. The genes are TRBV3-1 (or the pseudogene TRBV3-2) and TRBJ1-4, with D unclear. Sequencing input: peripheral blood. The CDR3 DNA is TGTGCCAGCAGCCAAGGGAGTGAAAAACTGTTTTTT. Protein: CASSQGSEKLFF.